Sequencing of this T cell receptor beta chain was carried out in a study of identical twins. Whole-study findings and limits: Zero-insertion analyses were open to partial confounding by invariant MAIT and iNKT cells.

Germline assignment: CDR1 SEHNR and CDR2 FQNEAQ (reference sequence). This CDR3 has 15 amino acids. Trimming stripped 2 bases from V and 3 bases from J, with 11 bases between. This clonotype was observed a few times. Its specificity is unknown. TCRdb processed the 5' RACE reads anew with MiXCR; each CDR3 protein has one entry. The sample yields under 800,000 distinct CDR3 sequences, 21% seen once. These same data were also listed under a study on T cells expressing NK-cell markers. From that second work: Among several donors, these clonotypes also ranked first in the CD3+CD56-NKG2C+ fraction.

Sequencing used PBMCs. This chain joins TRBV7-9 and TRBJ2-1; possibly TRBD1 or TRBD2 for D (5 bases each). This clonotype was obtained from a woman younger than 30 in good health. The CDR3 DNA reads TGTGCCAGCAGCTTACCGGGACGGGACTACAATGAGCAGTTCTTC. Its translation is CASSLPGRDYNEQFF.